This TCR beta chain stems from a study of response to subunit inactivated influenza vaccine (dated by TCRdb to the late 2010s). In the study overall: Deep quantitative T cell receptor repertoire profiling was used in the study to track responses to a trivalent subunit inactivated influenza vaccine. Overall results and qualifications from the work: It was suggested by the authors that each seasonal influenza vaccination may recruit only a limited number of new T cells.

With regard to this clonotype: Its cognate antigen has yet to be identified. Base qualities were left out, and no much larger clone turns up one base away.

The library was prepared using RT-PCR. Data came from an Illumina HiSeq 2500. TCRdb handled the public reads itself, with Q25 trimming in fastp and clone calling in MiXCR, and kept productive beta chains. Under each unique CDR3 protein, matching rows form one entry showing the most common genes and DNA. The sample table contains 550,000 to 650,000 distinct CDR3 sequences; only one count was recorded for approximately 12% of them. The ten top clones hold roughly a tenth of the sample. The TCR sequence derives from a man between 45 and 60 years old who received an inactivated influenza vaccine. Donor details come from another sample of the same person, matched by shared clones. The sample consisted of PBMCs from blood, taken on the day of vaccination.

The CDR3 here reads CATSDRTAYSNQPQHF. Read as DNA, the sequence is TGTGCCACCAGTGACCGGACCGCTTATAGCAATCAGCCCCAGCATTTT. The chain employs TRBV24-1 and TRBJ1-5, with the identity of the D gene unclear. The CDR3 runs 16 amino acids, cysteine and phenylalanine included. Only CDR3 DNA remains: 48 bases, in frame from the first base. According to the germline V gene, CDR1 reads KGHDR and CDR2 reads SFDVKD. V and J are truncated by 4 bases and 0 bases respectively, leaving an intervening sequence of 12 bases.